These 18 T cell receptor beta chains share one sample of origin, sequenced in a study of cytomegalovirus exposure and HLA in healthy donors. The PCR ran on 60 Vbeta and 13 Jbeta primers. TCRdb keeps only in-frame clones here, not all; method: immunoSEQ multiplex PCR. There are 30,000 to 35,000 clones in the sample, with roughly 4.7% held by the top ten. Material for sequencing was PBMCs. The receptors stem from a middle-aged woman in good health and CMV-seropositive.

The chain recombines TRBV28 with TRBJ2-1; 8 bases fit TRBD1. Germline V CDR1 and CDR2: MDHEN, SYDVKM. The V gene end was trimmed by 1 base and the J gene end by 8 bases; junction bases not matched to a gene: 7. The CDR3 covers 15 residues. This CDR3 reads CASSLLGQVDDEQFF. The CDR3 nucleotides read TGTGCCAGCAGTTTATTGGGACAGGTCGACGATGAGCAGTTCTTC.

The V call is TRBV11-2, the J call TRBJ2-1; 7 bases fit TRBD2. Germline assignment: CDR1 SGHAT and CDR2 FQNNGV. CDR3 length equals 15 residues. V dropped 5 bases and J dropped 12; count of bases not matched to a gene: 16. Here the CDR3 reads CASSPPSTSRGGQFF. The CDR3 DNA reads TGTGCCAGCAGCCCTCCGTCGACTAGCCGGGGCGGGCAGTTCTTC. Full variable domain (rest looked up from reference TRBV11-2 and TRBJ2-1): EAGVAQSPRYKIIEKRQSVAFWCNPISGHATLYWYQQILGQGPKLLIQFQNNGVVDDSQLPKDRFSAERLKGVDSTLKIQPAKLEDSAVYLCASSPPSTSRGGQFFGPGTRLTVL.

The chain employs TRBV5-1 and TRBJ1-3, with a possible D match to TRBD1 (5 bases). Per the germline V gene, CDR1 is SGHRS and CDR2 is YFSETQ. This CDR3 is 13 amino acids long. V was trimmed by 4 bases and J by 1 base, leaving 6 bases between them. This CDR3 is CASSAGSGNTIYF. As DNA, the CDR3 is TGCGCCAGCAGCGCAGGGTCTGGAAACACCATATATTTT.

V is TRBV28 and J is TRBJ2-7; D is perhaps TRBD2 (6 bases). This CDR3 spans 16 amino acids. Germline-derived CDR1 and CDR2 are MDHEN and SYDVKM. The ends were cut back, 6 bases at V and 3 bases at J, with 21 bases in the middle. CDR3 DNA: TGTGCCAGCAGCAAGACCTCCCGGCGGGGCCGCTACGAGCAGTACTTC. Translated: CASSKTSRRGRYEQYF.

DNA of the CDR3: TGTGCCAGCAGCTTAGGAGGACTAGCGGGTTACAATGAGCAGTTCTTC. Protein: CASSLGGLAGYNEQFF. The chain couples TRBV13 to TRBJ2-1; 11 positions match TRBD2. The length of the CDR3 is 16 residues. Germline V lookup: CDR1 PRHDT, CDR2 FYEKMQ (reference sequence). The V and J ends lost 0 bases and 4 bases, in that order; junction bases with no gene match: 2.

The chain has TRBV5-4 and TRBJ2-5; tentatively, D is TRBD1 (7 bases). CDR3 length: 15 residues. Germline-derived CDR1 and CDR2 are SGHNT and YYREEE (reference sequence). The V gene lost 0 bases and the J gene lost 5 bases, with 14 bases spanning the gap. Written as DNA, the CDR3 is TGTGCCAGCAGCTTGGACCAGGGGGGAACGGAGACCCAGTACTTC. This codes for CASSLDQGGTETQYF.

The chain uses TRBV4-3 and TRBJ2-1, with 11 bases aligning to TRBD2. Germline values: CDR1 LGHNA, CDR2 YSLEER. The junction had 3 bases not matched to a gene; V was cut back by 3 bases and J by 5 bases. The CDR3 contains 15 residues. CDR3: CASSQGLADDNEQFF. The CDR3 bases are TGCGCCAGCAGCCAGGGACTAGCGGACGACAATGAGCAGTTCTTC.

This chain's CDR3 is CASSLYVRMNTEAFF. CDR3 nucleotide sequence: TGCGCCAGCAGCTTGTATGTCAGAATGAACACTGAAGCTTTCTTT. This sequence joins TRBV5-1 and TRBJ1-1; D is ambiguous. The V gene lost 1 base and the J gene lost 0 bases, with 10 bases spanning the gap. The germline CDR1 and CDR2 sequences are SGHRS and YFSETQ. The CDR3 has 15 amino acids.

The V gene is TRBV18, the J gene TRBJ2-2, with 8 bases aligning to TRBD2. Germline V lookup: CDR1 KGHSH, CDR2 LQKENI. V was pared by 3 bases and J by 5 bases, with 5 bases of the junction left unmatched. The CDR3 is made up of 15 amino acids. The CDR3 sequence is CASSPSREGTGELFF. The CDR3 nucleotides are TGTGCCAGCTCACCGTCCCGGGAGGGGACCGGGGAGCTGTTTTTT.

V gene TRBV10-2 combines with J gene TRBJ2-5, with D hard to call. The germline V gene encodes CDR1 WSHSY and CDR2 SAAADI. V gave up 0 bases and J gave up 2 bases, with 7 bases separating them. CDR3 length: 14 residues. CDR3 sequence reads: CASSESLAQETQYF. CDR3 coding DNA: TGCGCCAGCAGTGAGTCGTTGGCTCAAGAGACCCAGTACTTC.

The CDR3 loop reads CASSQGQGGFNEQYF. The CDR3 coding sequence is TGTGCCAGCAGCCAAGGACAGGGGGGATTTAACGAGCAGTACTTC. The gene calls are TRBV4-2 and TRBJ2-7, with 9 bases matching TRBD1. The CDR3 loop spans 15 amino acids. V shed 1 base, J shed 5 bases, and the junction held 6 bases outside the gene matches. CDR1 and CDR2 (germline): LGHNA, YNFKEQ.

The gene calls are TRBV4-1 and TRBJ2-3; the D is unclear. The ends were cut back, 4 bases at V and 0 bases at J, with 14 bases in the middle. CDR1 is MGHRA, CDR2 YSYEKL, per germline. The CDR3 is 16 amino acids. The CDR3: CASSPKHRASTDTQYF. CDR3 nucleotides: TGCGCCAGCAGCCCAAAGCACCGTGCTAGCACAGATACGCAGTATTTT.

In DNA form, the CDR3 reads TGTGCCAGCAGCAGCGGTAGTTACAATGAGCAGTTCTTC. Amino acid sequence: CASSSGSYNEQFF. The chain carries TRBV27 and TRBJ2-1; TRBD2 might be the D (5 bases). V shed 6 bases and J shed 4 bases, with 10 bases lying between them. This CDR3 comprises 13 residues. The V gene's germline CDR1 is MNHEY and CDR2 SMNVEV (reference sequence).

The chain carries TRBV5-4 and TRBJ2-5; a weak D match, TRBD2 (5 bases). Germline values: CDR1 SGHNT, CDR2 YYREEE (reference sequence). The CDR3 has 15 amino acids. The V gene lost 2 bases and the J gene lost 3 bases, with 14 bases spanning the gap. CDR3 sequence (DNA): TGTGCCAGCAGCTTAAATTCGGGGTTTAAAGAGACCCAGTACTTC. Its protein is CASSLNSGFKETQYF.

The J gene is TRBJ2-7, the V gene TRBV7-9, with 12 bases identical to TRBD1. This CDR3 is 17 amino acids long. Germline CDR1 reads SEHNR; CDR2 reads FQNEAQ (reference sequence). Germline trimming cut 1 base from V and 3 bases from J; bases unmatched to any gene: 7. CDR3 loop: CASSLVWGTGGFYEQYF. CDR3 nucleotide sequence: TGTGCCAGCAGCTTAGTATGGGGGACAGGGGGCTTCTACGAGCAGTACTTC.

This chain uses TRBV19 with TRBJ1-1; weak D call: TRBD1 (6 bases). The V and J ends lost 8 bases and 0 bases respectively, with 10 bases between them. Germline CDR1 LNHDA, CDR2 SQIVND (reference sequence). The CDR3 loop spans 13 amino acids. The CDR3 is CASQQGLNTEAFF. CDR3 nucleotides: TGTGCCAGTCAACAGGGATTGAACACTGAAGCTTTCTTT.

This chain connects TRBV5-1 to TRBJ2-3; TRBD2 matches 8 bases. The CDR3 totals 16 residues. Trimming took 3 bases from V and 4 from J; bases not matched to a gene: 10. Germline CDR1 reads SGHRS; CDR2 reads YFSETQ. CDR3 loop: CASSSGTRGGPDTQYF. The CDR3 region has the DNA TGCGCCAGCAGCTCCGGGACTAGAGGAGGCCCAGATACGCAGTATTTT.

This CDR3 reads CASSYGAGTQYF. The CDR3 DNA sequence: TGTGCCAGCAGTTACGGTGCGGGGACCCAGTACTTC. The J gene is TRBJ2-5, the V gene TRBV6-5; a weak D match, TRBD2 (5 bases). This CDR3 spans 12 amino acids. The V gene's germline CDR1 is MNHEY and CDR2 SVGAGI. V was clipped by 2 bases and J by 7 bases, with 8 bases between them.